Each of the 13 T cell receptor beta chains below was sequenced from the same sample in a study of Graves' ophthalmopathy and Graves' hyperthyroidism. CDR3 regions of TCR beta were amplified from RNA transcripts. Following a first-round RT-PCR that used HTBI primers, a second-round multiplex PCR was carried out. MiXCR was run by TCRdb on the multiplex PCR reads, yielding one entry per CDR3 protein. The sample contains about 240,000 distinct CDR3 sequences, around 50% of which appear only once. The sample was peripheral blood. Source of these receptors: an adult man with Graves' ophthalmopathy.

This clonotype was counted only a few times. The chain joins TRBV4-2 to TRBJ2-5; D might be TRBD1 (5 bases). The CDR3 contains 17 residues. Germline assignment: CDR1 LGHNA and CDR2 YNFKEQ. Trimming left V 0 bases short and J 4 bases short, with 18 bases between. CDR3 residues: CASSQDQAGPWGETQYF. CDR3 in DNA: TGTGCCAGCAGCCAAGATCAGGCAGGGCCCTGGGGAGAGACCCAGTACTTC.

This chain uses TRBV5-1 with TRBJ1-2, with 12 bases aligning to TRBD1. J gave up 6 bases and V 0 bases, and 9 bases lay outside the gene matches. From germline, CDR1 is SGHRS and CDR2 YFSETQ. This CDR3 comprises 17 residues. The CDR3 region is CASSLVGTGGVGNGYTF. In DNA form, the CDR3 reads TGCGCCAGCAGCTTGGTGGGGACAGGGGGCGTCGGGAATGGCTACACCTTC.

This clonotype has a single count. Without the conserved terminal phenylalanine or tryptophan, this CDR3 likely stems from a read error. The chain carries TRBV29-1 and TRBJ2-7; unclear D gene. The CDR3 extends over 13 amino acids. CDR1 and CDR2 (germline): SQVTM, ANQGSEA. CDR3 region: CSAREKGSYEQYL. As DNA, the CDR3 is TGCAGTGCTAGAGAAAAAGGGTCCTACGAGCAGTACCTC.

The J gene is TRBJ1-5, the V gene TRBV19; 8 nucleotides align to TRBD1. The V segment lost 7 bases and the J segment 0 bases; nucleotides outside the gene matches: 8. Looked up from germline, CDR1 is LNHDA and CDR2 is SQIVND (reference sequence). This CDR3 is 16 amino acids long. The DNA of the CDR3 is TGTGCCAGTACCGTGGGACAGGTCATTAGCAATCAGCCCCAGCATTTT. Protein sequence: CASTVGQVISNQPQHF.

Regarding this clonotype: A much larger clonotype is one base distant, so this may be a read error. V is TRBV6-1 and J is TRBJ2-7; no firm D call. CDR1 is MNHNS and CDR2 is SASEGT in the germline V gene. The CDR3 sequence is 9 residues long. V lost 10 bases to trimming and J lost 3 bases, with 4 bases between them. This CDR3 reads CATSYEQYF. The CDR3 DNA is TGTGCCACCAGCTACGAGCAGTACTTC.

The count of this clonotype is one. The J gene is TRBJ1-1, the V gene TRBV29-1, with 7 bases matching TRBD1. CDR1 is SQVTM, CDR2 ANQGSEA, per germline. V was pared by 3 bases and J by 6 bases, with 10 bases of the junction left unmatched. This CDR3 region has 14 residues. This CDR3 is CSVDETGMTAEAFF. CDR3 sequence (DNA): TGCAGCGTTGACGAGACAGGGATGACGGCTGAAGCTTTCTTT.

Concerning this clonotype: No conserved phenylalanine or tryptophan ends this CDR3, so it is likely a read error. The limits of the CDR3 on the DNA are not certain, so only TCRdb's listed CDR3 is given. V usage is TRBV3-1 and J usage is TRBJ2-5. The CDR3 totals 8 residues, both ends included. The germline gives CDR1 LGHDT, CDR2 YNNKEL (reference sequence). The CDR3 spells CASSQDVI.

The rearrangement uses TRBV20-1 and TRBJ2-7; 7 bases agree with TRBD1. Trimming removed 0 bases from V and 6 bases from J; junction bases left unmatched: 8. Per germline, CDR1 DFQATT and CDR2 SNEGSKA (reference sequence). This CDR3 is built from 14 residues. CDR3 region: CSAREKGPGGEQYF. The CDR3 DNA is TGCAGTGCTAGAGAGAAAGGGCCAGGGGGCGAGCAGTACTTC.

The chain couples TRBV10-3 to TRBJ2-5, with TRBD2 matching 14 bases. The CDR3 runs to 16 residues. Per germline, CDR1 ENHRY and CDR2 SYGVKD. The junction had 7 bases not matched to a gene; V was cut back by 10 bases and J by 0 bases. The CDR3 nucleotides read TGTGCCAGCAGAAGACTAGCGGGGGGGAACCAAGAGACCCAGTACTTC. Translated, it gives CASRRLAGGNQETQYF.

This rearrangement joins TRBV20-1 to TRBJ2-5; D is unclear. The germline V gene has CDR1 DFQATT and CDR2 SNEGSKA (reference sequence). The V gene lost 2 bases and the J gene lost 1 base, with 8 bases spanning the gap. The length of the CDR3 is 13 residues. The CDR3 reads CSARMDVQETQYF. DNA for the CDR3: TGCAGTGCTAGAATGGACGTCCAAGAGACCCAGTACTTC.

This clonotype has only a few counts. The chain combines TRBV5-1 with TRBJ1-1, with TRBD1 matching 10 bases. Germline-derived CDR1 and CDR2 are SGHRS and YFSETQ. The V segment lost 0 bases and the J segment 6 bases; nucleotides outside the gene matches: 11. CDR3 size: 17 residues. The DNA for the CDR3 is TGCGCCAGCAGCTTGGTCCCACCGGGACAGGGGATTGCTGAAGCTTTCTTT. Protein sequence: CASSLVPPGQGIAEAFF. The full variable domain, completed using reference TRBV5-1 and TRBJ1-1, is KAGVTQTPRYLIKTRGQQVTLSCSPISGHRSVSWYQQTPGQGLQFLFEYFSETQRNKGNFPGRFSGRQFSNSRSEMNVSTLELGDSALYLCASSLVPPGQGIAEAFFGQGTRLTVV.

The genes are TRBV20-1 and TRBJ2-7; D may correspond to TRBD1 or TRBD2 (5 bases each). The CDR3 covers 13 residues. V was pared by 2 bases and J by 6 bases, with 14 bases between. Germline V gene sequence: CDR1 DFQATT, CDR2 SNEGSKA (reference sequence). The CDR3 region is CSARRGEGGEQYF. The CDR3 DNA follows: TGCAGTGCTAGAAGGGGAGAAGGTGGCGAGCAGTACTTC.

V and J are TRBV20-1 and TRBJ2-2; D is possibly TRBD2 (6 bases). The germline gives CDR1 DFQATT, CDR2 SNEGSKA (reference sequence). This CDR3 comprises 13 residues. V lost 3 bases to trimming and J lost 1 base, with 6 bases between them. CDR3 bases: TGCAGTGCTAGCGGGGGGAACACCGGGGAGCTGTTTTTT. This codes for CSASGGNTGELFF.